These 10 T cell receptor beta chains were all obtained from the same sample, sequenced in a study of a mutant IDH1 vaccine in newly diagnosed glioma. Antigens of these TCRs are unknown. The assay was immunoSEQ multiplex PCR, and TCRdb's table has in-frame clones only and misses some. The profile shows around 60,000 clones, roughly four fifths of them singletons. The time point: week 35, safety follow-up. Topical imiquimod accompanied each vaccine dose, which consisted of 300 ug of mutant IDH1 20-mer peptide. The sequencing here drew on PBMCs, taken from a glioma patient whose treatment included an IDH1 peptide vaccine. The receptors here all came from a middle-aged man with glioma.

The chain has TRBV7-9 and TRBJ2-5, with 7 bases lining up with TRBD2. V dropped 0 bases and J dropped 5; count of bases not matched to a gene: 6. There are 15 residues in the CDR3. Germline V gives CDR1 SEHNR, CDR2 FQNEAQ (reference sequence). Here the CDR3 reads CASSLAAGVGETQYF. In DNA, the CDR3 is TGTGCCAGCAGCTTAGCTGCGGGAGTCGGGGAGACCCAGTACTTC.

The chain couples TRBV4-2 to TRBJ2-5, with 16 bases identical to TRBD2. This CDR3 spans 17 amino acids. Per germline, CDR1 LGHNA and CDR2 YNFKEQ. V trimming: 4 bases; J trimming: 5 bases; junction bases outside the gene matches: 7. The CDR3 region is CASSPGLAGGRWETQYF. CDR3 bases: TGTGCCAGCAGCCCGGGACTAGCGGGGGGGCGGTGGGAGACCCAGTACTTC.

This sequence joins TRBV7-2 and TRBJ2-2; 8 bases map to TRBD1. This CDR3 has 14 amino acids. With V trimmed by 5 bases and J by 7 bases, 6 bases remained unmatched. CDR1 is SGHTA, CDR2 FQGNSA, per germline. The CDR3 DNA sequence: TGTGCCAGCAGCAGCAGGGGGCGGGGCGGGGAGCTGTTTTTT. Its translation is CASSSRGRGGELFF.

This sequence joins TRBV4-3 and TRBJ1-1; 7 bases are shared with TRBD1. This CDR3 region has 16 residues. Germline V gene lookup returns CDR1 LGHNA and CDR2 YSLEER. The J segment lost 1 base and the V segment lost 4 bases, leaving 9 bases of the junction unmatched. The CDR3 DNA reads as TGCGCCAGCAGCCGAAAGACAGGGTCGAGGAACACTGAAGCTTTCTTT. Its protein product is CASSRKTGSRNTEAFF.

This clone was found once. The chain joins TRBV25-1 to TRBJ1-4; no firm D call. With 5 bases removed from V and 8 bases from J, the gap between germline ends came to 15 bases. The CDR3 has 14 amino acids. Germline CDR1 and CDR2: MGHDK and SYGVNS. CDR3: CASSYSGRKEKLFF. CDR3 bases: TGTGCCAGCAGTTACAGCGGAAGGAAAGAAAAACTGTTTTTT.

The V and J genes are TRBV29-1 and TRBJ2-5; weak D call: TRBD1 (5 bases). With the DNA end fitting TRBJ2-7 better, the J assignment may be wrong. CDR3 size: 12 residues. Per the germline V gene, CDR1 is SQVTM and CDR2 is ANQGSEA. CDR3: CSVVQGAYEQYF. The CDR3 DNA reads TGCAGCGTTGTCCAGGGCGCCTACGAGCAGTACTTC.

The chain couples TRBV4-2 to TRBJ2-3; D may be TRBD2 (7 bases). Germline CDR1 and CDR2: LGHNA and YNFKEQ. V lost 1 base and J lost 1, with 21 bases in between. The CDR3 extends over 19 amino acids. The CDR3: CASSQALVRGGPRTDTQYF. CDR3 sequence (DNA): TGTGCCAGCAGCCAAGCCCTAGTTAGGGGGGGGCCCCGCACAGATACGCAGTATTTT.

The chain uses TRBV6-5 and TRBJ2-7; 8 nucleotides line up with TRBD2. Germline trimming cut 5 bases from V and 3 bases from J; bases unmatched to any gene: 6. This CDR3 is built from 14 residues. Germline CDR1 reads MNHEY; CDR2 reads SVGAGI. CDR3 sequence (DNA): TGTGCCAGCAGTACGGGCGGGGGGCTCTACGAGCAGTACTTC. Amino acids: CASSTGGGLYEQYF.

A remark on this clone: One end of the junction is discordant with germline, which a read error may explain. The V and J genes are TRBV7-7 and TRBJ2-2; 8 bases line up with TRBD1. The V gene's germline CDR1 is SSHAT and CDR2 FNYEAQ (reference sequence). The CDR3 sequence is 15 residues long. CDR3 loop: CASSLGTGDTGELFF. In nucleotides, the CDR3 is TGTGCTAGCAGCTTAGGGACAGGAGACACCGGGGAGCTGTTTTTT.

The chain has TRBV5-1 and TRBJ2-5; weak D call: TRBD2 (6 bases). Germline V gene data show CDR1 as SGHRS and CDR2 as YFSETQ. The length of the CDR3 is 13 residues. The V and J ends lost 4 bases and 5 bases respectively, with 12 bases between them. CDR3 sequence (DNA): TGCGCCAGCAGCCCGGGGGTTGTGGAGACCCAGTACTTC. It translates to CASSPGVVETQYF. Full variable domain (outside the CDR3, taken from reference TRBV5-1 and TRBJ2-5): KAGVTQTPRYLIKTRGQQVTLSCSPISGHRSVSWYQQTPGQGLQFLFEYFSETQRNKGNFPGRFSGRQFSNSRSEMNVSTLELGDSALYLCASSPGVVETQYFGPGTRLLVL.